The clone carrying this TCR beta chain was found many times. This sample was included in a study of T cells in Graves' hyperthyroidism and ophthalmopathy. Clinical symptoms, serum thyroxine and TRAb, thyroid ultrasound and orbital computed tomography were used for the diagnoses. CDR1 WNHNN and CDR2 SYGVQD come from the germline V gene (reference sequence). Trimming stripped 2 bases from V and 6 bases from J, with 10 bases between. This CDR3 is 13 amino acids long. There were TCR beta CDR3 regions amplified from RNA transcripts. A first-round RT-PCR of the TCR CDR3 used the HTBI primer set. TCRdb redid the calling of the multiplex PCR reads with MiXCR, one entry per CDR3 protein. The repertoire holds about 350,000 distinct CDR3 sequences, with 19% as singletons.

Sequencing was performed on blood. The TCR was taken from a woman aged 18-29 years with Graves' hyperthyroidism. The chain has TRBV10-1 and TRBJ1-2; no clear D. This CDR3 is CASSERESDGYTF. As DNA, the CDR3 is TGCGCCAGCAGTGAGCGGGAAAGCGATGGCTACACCTTC.